The source of this TCR beta chain is a study of vaccination effects on CD4 cells after COVID-19. Assay used: immunoSEQ multiplex PCR; TCRdb lists only in-frame clones, some missing. The repertoire holds just over 30,000 clones, with approximately 68% as singletons. CD4+ T cells specific for antigen were expanded with viral peptide pools by the ViraFEST assay before sequencing. Following culture for about ten days, CD4+ T cells were isolated. Vaccinated participants had no history of SARS-CoV-2 infection and tested negative for nucleocapsid antibodies. With respect to this clone: The antigen remains undetermined.

V was shortened by 1 base and J by 4 bases, with 22 bases between the two germline ends. This CDR3 has 18 residues. CDR1 and CDR2 (germline): MGHRA, YSYEKL. The source is a human donor who received a COVID-19 vaccine. The chain links TRBV4-1 to TRBJ1-2; possibly TRBD1 for D (5 bases). The sequenced sample was CD4+ T cells from PBMCs cultured with HCoV-229E spike peptides, obtained before COVID-19 vaccination. The CDR3 sequence is CASSQGPPKGTPGYGYTF. In nucleotides, the CDR3 is TGCGCCAGCAGCCAAGGCCCTCCGAAAGGGACTCCCGGCTATGGCTACACCTTC.